Following are 16 T cell receptor beta chains from one sample sequenced in a study of blood T cell repertoires in COVID-19. TCRdb's copy holds only in-frame clones and misses some; the assay was immunoSEQ multiplex PCR. Of fewer than 350,000 clones in the sample, 70% to 90% were seen once. The specimen was peripheral blood. The receptor set was obtained from a woman aged 30 to 39 with COVID-19, enrolled during active disease.

The chain combines TRBV7-9 with TRBJ1-2; D is perhaps TRBD1 (5 bases). V lost 1 base and J 4 bases, leaving 10 bases between the germline ends. This CDR3 is 14 amino acids long. Germline values: CDR1 SEHNR, CDR2 FQNEAQ (reference sequence). The CDR3 reads CASSLGQGGYGYTF. CDR3 coding DNA: TGTGCCAGCAGCTTAGGGCAGGGCGGCTATGGCTACACCTTC.

The chain is built from TRBV18 and TRBJ2-6; tentatively, D is TRBD1 (5 bases). The CDR3 sequence is 17 residues long. CDR1 is KGHSH, CDR2 LQKENI, per germline. The V end was cut by 3 bases, the J end by 4 bases, with 16 bases between. For the CDR3, the DNA is TGTGCCAGCTCACCGACAGTCCTCTCGATCGGGGCCAACGTCCTGACTTTC. Protein: CASSPTVLSIGANVLTF.

This clone occurred once. This chain links TRBV2 with TRBJ2-7; D not certain. Trimming removed 3 bases from V and 3 bases from J, with 12 bases in between. The CDR3 runs to 14 residues. Germline CDR1 SNHLY, CDR2 FYNNEI. The CDR3 sequence is CASSDSGRLYEQYF. The CDR3 bases are TGTGCCAGCAGTGACTCAGGTCGGCTCTACGAGCAGTACTTC.

The chain uses TRBV20-1 and TRBJ2-7, with D perhaps TRBD2 (6 bases). The V end was cut by 3 bases, the J end by 4 bases, with 19 bases between. Germline CDR1 DFQATT, CDR2 SNEGSKA (reference sequence). The CDR3 loop spans 15 amino acids. The CDR3 DNA reads TGCAGTGCTAGTGCCGGGGCCGGGGGTAGGTACGAGCAGTACTTC. Protein product: CSASAGAGGRYEQYF.

V is TRBV12-5 and J is TRBJ2-1, with D possibly matching TRBD2 (5 bases). Germline CDR1 reads LGHNT; CDR2 reads FRNRAP. V shed 7 bases and J shed 1 base, with 11 bases lying between them. CDR3 length: 14 amino acids. CDR3 bases: TGTGCTAGTGCCCTTCCGGGGTCCTACAATGAGCAGTTCTTC. Residues: CASALPGSYNEQFF.

This clone was counted once. The V call is TRBV5-4, the J call TRBJ2-2; TRBD1 might be the D (5 bases). Trimming removed 2 bases from V and 4 bases from J, with 9 bases in between. The CDR3 runs to 14 residues. Germline-derived CDR1 and CDR2 are SGHNT and YYREEE (reference sequence). The CDR3 DNA reads as TGTGCCAGCAGCTTCAGGGCCGGCACCGGGGAGCTGTTTTTT. This translates into CASSFRAGTGELFF.

V and J are TRBV27 and TRBJ2-7; D may be TRBD2 (6 bases). Trimming took 6 bases from V and 4 from J, leaving 25 bases between them. CDR3 length: 17 amino acids. Germline values: CDR1 MNHEY, CDR2 SMNVEV (reference sequence). CDR3 residues: CASRSPRLRGKQYEQYF. CDR3 coding DNA: TGTGCCAGCAGATCCCCCAGGTTGCGGGGTAAACAATACGAGCAGTACTTC.

The V gene is TRBV4-1, the J gene TRBJ2-5, with D possibly matching TRBD2 (6 bases). V was shortened by 4 bases and J by 4 bases, with 22 bases between the two germline ends. From germline, CDR1 is MGHRA and CDR2 YSYEKL. This CDR3 has 17 amino acids. CDR3: CASSPQPGLRVTETQYF. The CDR3 bases are TGCGCCAGCAGCCCCCAACCGGGACTTAGGGTTACAGAGACCCAGTACTTC.

The V call is TRBV6-6, the J call TRBJ2-7, with TRBD1 as a possible D gene (7 bases). Germline lookup yields CDR1 MNHNY and CDR2 SVGAGI (reference sequence). The CDR3 length is 15 residues. With 2 bases removed from V and 1 base from J, the gap between germline ends came to 12 bases. This CDR3 is CASSYAGQNSYEQYF. CDR3 nucleotide sequence: TGTGCCAGCAGTTACGCGGGACAGAATTCCTACGAGCAGTACTTC.

V gene TRBV7-2 combines with J gene TRBJ1-5; D remains unclear. Germline CDR1 SGHTA, CDR2 FQGNSA. The V end was cut by 1 base, the J end by 3 bases, with 10 bases between. The CDR3 is made up of 15 amino acids. CDR3 residues: CASSLGGRDNQPQHF. In DNA, the CDR3 is TGTGCCAGCAGCTTAGGTGGGAGGGACAATCAGCCCCAGCATTTT.

The V and J genes are TRBV5-1 and TRBJ1-2; unclear D gene. CDR3 length: 12 residues. The germline CDR1 and CDR2 sequences are SGHRS and YFSETQ. V was clipped by 6 bases and J by 4 bases, with 10 bases between them. CDR3 amino acids: CASTEGGYGYTF. The CDR3 DNA is TGCGCCAGCACTGAGGGAGGCTATGGCTACACCTTC.

The chain carries TRBV5-1 and TRBJ1-2; D unresolved. Trimming cost V 0 bases and J 8 bases, with 14 bases left between them. Germline CDR1 SGHRS, CDR2 YFSETQ. The CDR3 runs to 14 residues. The CDR3 coding sequence is TGCGCCAGCAGCTTGGACGGCAGGCCAAGCGGCTACACCTTC. Protein product: CASSLDGRPSGYTF.

This chain links TRBV19 with TRBJ1-2; maybe TRBD1 (6 bases). With 3 bases removed from V and 4 bases from J, the gap between germline ends came to 12 bases. CDR3 size: 14 residues. Per germline, CDR1 LNHDA and CDR2 SQIVND (reference sequence). The CDR3 sequence is CASSISGTPYGYTF. CDR3 sequence (DNA): TGTGCCAGTAGTATCTCCGGGACACCCTATGGCTACACCTTC.

The genes are TRBV4-2 and TRBJ2-1; 12 nucleotides align to TRBD2. The CDR3 has 19 amino acids. V lost 4 bases to trimming and J lost 3 bases; unmatched junction nucleotides: 13. The germline CDR1 and CDR2 sequences are LGHNA and YNFKEQ. The DNA of the CDR3 is TGTGCCAGCAGCCCTTCCTCTACCCCGGGACTAGCGGGCTACAATGAGCAGTTCTTC. As protein: CASSPSSTPGLAGYNEQFF.

J is TRBJ2-7 and V is TRBV7-9; D not resolved. This CDR3 is built from 16 residues. In germline, CDR1 is SEHNR, CDR2 FQNEAQ (reference sequence). V was cut by 3 bases and J by 0 bases, with 15 bases left in between. CDR3 nucleotide sequence: TGTGCCAGCAGCTTGGGCGTCGGATTCTTCTCCTACGAGCAGTACTTC. The encoded protein is CASSLGVGFFSYEQYF.

The rearrangement joins TRBV19 to TRBJ2-3; 8 nucleotides line up with TRBD1. Trimming at V came to 6 bases and at J to 1 base, leaving 6 bases not matched to a gene. The CDR3 runs to 15 residues. Germline lookup yields CDR1 LNHDA and CDR2 SQIVND (reference sequence). The CDR3 DNA follows: TGTGCCAGTAGCGTACCGACAGGGGGCACAGATACGCAGTATTTT. Translated, it gives CASSVPTGGTDTQYF.